The present T cell receptor (beta chain) was sequenced within a study of shared clonotypes between healthy human individuals. Across the whole study: The cohort comprised two women and a few men. Their ages spanned 18 to 49 years. Study outcomes and limitations: Clonotype sharing among donors was expected to depend on sequencing depth. Non-shared clonotypes showed lower generation probabilities than clonotypes common to all four donors.

Sequenced by immunoSEQ multiplex PCR; TCRdb stores in-frame clones only, minus some. Among 190,000 or so clones, roughly 70% were seen once, and the ten largest hold more than 9%. A word on this clone: The target antigen is unknown.

CD4+ cell separation produced CD45RA+ naive and CD45RA-negative memory subsets. The sequenced material came from memory CD4+ T cells sorted from blood. Subset denoted: CD45RA-negative fraction. The sequence was collected from a man aged 25-40 years in good health.

In DNA, the CDR3 is TGTGCCAGCAGCTTAGCCGCCTGGGGGCCTTATATCTACGAGCAGTACTTC. Protein: CASSLAAWGPYIYEQYF. This chain links TRBV11-1 with TRBJ2-7, with D perhaps matching TRBD1 (6 bases). Looked up from germline, CDR1 is SGHAT and CDR2 is FQDESV (reference sequence). CDR3 length: 17 amino acids. The V end was cut by 0 bases, the J end by 3 bases, with 18 bases between.